The 14 T cell receptor beta chains given below trace back to one sample, sequenced in a study of CD8 T cells in Susac syndrome. When the RNA was reverse transcribed, random hexamers were used with an input of about 0.5 to 1 ug. MiXCR, run by TCRdb on the immunoSEQ multiplex PCR reads, gives a single entry per CDR3 protein. The sample holds 250,000 to 300,000 distinct CDR3 sequences, 80% to 90% seen once. Sequencing input: CD8+ T cells from PBMCs. These receptors were collected from a human donor with multiple sclerosis.

CDR3: CASHDPGRRYEQYF. CDR3 sequence (DNA): TGTGCCAGCCACGACCCGGGACGGCGCTACGAGCAGTACTTC. The chain uses TRBV27 and TRBJ2-7; the D call may be TRBD1 or TRBD2 (5 bases each). The CDR3 contains 14 residues. Germline V CDR1 and CDR2: MNHEY, SMNVEV (reference sequence). With 8 bases removed from V and 3 bases from J, the gap between germline ends came to 17 bases.

The chain employs TRBV12-3 or TRBV12-4 and TRBJ2-1; 7 bases fit TRBD2. J lost 1 base, V lost 6 bases, and 9 bases had no gene match. This CDR3 is built from 16 residues. CDR3 loop: CASSPGLPPSYNEQFF. The CDR3 nucleotides read TGTGCCAGCAGCCCGGGACTACCCCCATCCTACAATGAGCAGTTCTTC.

The gene calls are TRBV2 and TRBJ2-7; either TRBD1 or TRBD2 may supply D (7 bases each). This CDR3 is built from 11 residues. Trimming cost V 8 bases and J 6 bases, with 11 bases left between them. Looked up from germline, CDR1 is SNHLY and CDR2 is FYNNEI. The CDR3 DNA is TGTGCCAGCCAGGGGGGGGCCGAGCAGTACTTC. Its protein is CASQGGAEQYF.

The chain combines TRBV5-1 with TRBJ2-1, with D uncertain. The CDR3 has 13 residues. Looked up from germline, CDR1 is SGHRS and CDR2 is YFSETQ. V shed 4 bases and J shed 3 bases, with 8 bases lying between them. CDR3: CASSGVLYNEQFF. CDR3 nucleotide sequence: TGCGCCAGCAGCGGGGTCCTCTACAATGAGCAGTTCTTC.

The chain combines TRBV6-5 with TRBJ2-7; unclear D gene. V lost 0 bases to trimming and J lost 2 bases, with 14 bases between them. There are 16 residues in the CDR3. Germline-derived CDR1 and CDR2 are MNHEY and SVGAGI. The CDR3 is CASSYSPLGSAYEQYF. The DNA of the CDR3 is TGTGCCAGCAGTTACTCTCCCCTCGGGTCGGCCTACGAGCAGTACTTC.

The chain carries TRBV4-2 and TRBJ1-1; tentative D call: TRBD1 (5 bases). Germline loops: CDR1 LGHNA, CDR2 YNFKEQ. V was cut by 0 bases and J by 1 base, with 12 bases left in between. This CDR3 region has 16 residues. CDR3 sequence reads: CASSQDRTLTNTEAFF. CDR3 in DNA: TGTGCCAGCAGCCAAGACCGGACACTAACGAACACTGAAGCTTTCTTT.

V is TRBV28 and J is TRBJ2-7; unclear D gene. Germline V gene sequence: CDR1 MDHEN, CDR2 SYDVKM. Trimming took off 10 bases at V and 0 bases at J, with 13 bases between the two ends. The CDR3 runs to 13 residues. CDR3 sequence: CAIEARSSYEQYF. DNA of the CDR3: TGTGCCATCGAAGCAAGGAGCTCCTACGAGCAGTACTTC.

The chain carries TRBV27 and TRBJ2-5; the D gene is possibly TRBD1 (5 bases). The germline CDR1 and CDR2 sequences are MNHEY and SMNVEV (reference sequence). V was trimmed by 4 bases and J by 5 bases, leaving 8 bases between them. This CDR3 comprises 12 residues. The CDR3 coding sequence is TGTGCCAGCAGTTCAGGGATGGAGACCCAGTACTTC. This encodes CASSSGMETQYF.

The J gene is TRBJ1-5, the V gene TRBV7-9; 8 nucleotides match TRBD1. This CDR3 is built from 15 residues. V shed 4 bases and J 3 bases; nucleotides not matched to a gene: 5. Germline values: CDR1 SEHNR, CDR2 FQNEAQ (reference sequence). The CDR3 loop is CASSSDREYNQPQHF. DNA of the CDR3: TGTGCCAGCAGCTCGGACAGGGAATACAATCAGCCCCAGCATTTT.

This clonotype was seen just once. This chain uses TRBV20-1 with TRBJ2-3, with TRBD2 as a possible D gene (5 bases). V dropped 0 bases and J dropped 0 bases, with 7 bases sitting between them. Germline CDR1 reads DFQATT; CDR2 reads SNEGSKA (reference sequence). The CDR3 is made up of 14 amino acids. The CDR3 DNA is TGCAGTGCTAGAGATCGGGATAGCACAGATACGCAGTATTTT. Amino acid sequence: CSARDRDSTDTQYF.

This clonotype was seen a handful of times. This chain links TRBV6-1 with TRBJ1-1, with D uncertain. Germline V gene lookup returns CDR1 MNHNS and CDR2 SASEGT. Trimming removed 7 bases from V and 2 bases from J, with 14 bases in between. The CDR3 contains 14 residues. The CDR3 DNA sequence: TGTGCCAGCACCGAGAGCCCGATAAACACTGAAGCTTTCTTT. Translating it yields CASTESPINTEAFF.

The J gene is TRBJ2-1, the V gene TRBV7-9, with 12 bases lining up with TRBD1. Germline CDR1 SEHNR, CDR2 FQNEAQ (reference sequence). This CDR3 region has 16 residues. With V trimmed by 4 bases and J by 6 bases, 7 bases remained unmatched. Here the CDR3 reads CASSWTGDRGRNEQFF. The CDR3 DNA follows: TGTGCCAGCAGCTGGACGGGGGACAGGGGGCGCAATGAGCAGTTCTTC.

This chain joins TRBV28 and TRBJ2-3; D is uncertain. This CDR3 spans 15 amino acids. Germline V CDR1 and CDR2: MDHEN, SYDVKM. V lost 4 bases and J lost 0, with 11 bases in between. CDR3 residues: CASSWAASSTDTQYF. CDR3 nucleotides: TGTGCCAGCAGTTGGGCCGCCTCTAGCACAGATACGCAGTATTTT.

This clonotype was observed a handful of times. CDR3 in amino acids: CSARDDNGPLTYNEQFF. CDR3 DNA sequence: TGCAGTGCTAGAGATGATAACGGTCCCCTTACCTACAATGAGCAGTTCTTC. The gene calls are TRBV20-1 and TRBJ2-1; no reliable D call. There are 17 residues in the CDR3. Looked up from germline, CDR1 is DFQATT and CDR2 is SNEGSKA (reference sequence). V gave up 0 bases and J gave up 2 bases, with 17 bases separating them.